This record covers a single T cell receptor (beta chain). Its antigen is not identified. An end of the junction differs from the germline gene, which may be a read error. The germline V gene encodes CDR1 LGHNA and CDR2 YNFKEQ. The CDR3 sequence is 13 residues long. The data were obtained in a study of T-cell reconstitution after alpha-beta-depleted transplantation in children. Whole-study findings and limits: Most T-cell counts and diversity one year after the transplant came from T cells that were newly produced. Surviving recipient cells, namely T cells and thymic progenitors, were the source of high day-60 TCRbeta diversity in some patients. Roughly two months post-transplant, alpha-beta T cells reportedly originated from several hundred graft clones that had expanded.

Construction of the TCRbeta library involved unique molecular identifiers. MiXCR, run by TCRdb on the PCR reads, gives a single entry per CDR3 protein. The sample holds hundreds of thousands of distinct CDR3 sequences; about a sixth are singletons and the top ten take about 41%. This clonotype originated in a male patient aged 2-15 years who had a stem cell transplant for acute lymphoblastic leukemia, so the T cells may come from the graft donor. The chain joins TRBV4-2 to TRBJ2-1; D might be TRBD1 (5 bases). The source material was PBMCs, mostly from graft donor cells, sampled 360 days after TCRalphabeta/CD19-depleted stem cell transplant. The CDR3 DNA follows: TGTGCCACCAGCATTGGAACCAGGGATGAGCAGTTCTTC. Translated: CATSIGTRDEQFF.